A selection of T cell receptor beta chains follows, all from one sample in a study of T-cell reconstitution after alpha-beta-depleted transplantation in children. TCRdb re-called the PCR reads with MiXCR, one entry per CDR3 protein. The sample yields just over 950,000 distinct CDR3 sequences, 25% to 30% seen once. The sample in question was PBMCs, mostly from graft donor cells, obtained 360 days after TCRalphabeta/CD19-depleted stem cell transplant. Every receptor here comes from a boy under three years old who had a stem cell transplant for SCID, so the T cells may come from the graft donor. Each CDR3 is given with its conserved first and last residue. D genes are given only for firm matches. Rows may omit the clone size; those that give it use once, few, many or a size class.

abundance	j_gene	v_gene	d_gene	CDR3nt	CDR3aa
few	TRBJ2-2	TRBV6-5	TRBD2	TGTGCCAGCAGTTGGAGCGGGGGGGCAACCGGGGAGCTGTTTTTT	CASSWSGGATGELFF
few	TRBJ2-7	TRBV2	TRBD1	TGTGCCAGCACAGGGACAGGGATTAGCGAGCAGTACTTC	CASTGTGISEQYF
.	TRBJ1-1	TRBV12-3/TRBV12-4	.	TGTGCCAGCAGAGCAGGGGCCGCGAACACTGAAGCTTTCTTT	CASRAGAANTEAFF
.	TRBJ2-2	TRBV12-3/TRBV12-4	TRBD1	TGTGCCAGCAGGATGACAGGGGGAACCGGGGAGCTGTTTTTT	CASRMTGGTGELFF
.	TRBJ2-3	TRBV4-1	TRBD1	TGCGCCAGCAGCCAAGGCCTGACAGGGGGTAAGACAGATACGCAGTATTTT	CASSQGLTGGKTDTQYF
.	TRBJ2-7	TRBV20-1	.	TGCAGTGCTAGATTTGGGGGGGGGCGCCAGGGCGAGCAGTACTTC	CSARFGGGRQGEQYF
.	TRBJ2-7	TRBV12-3/TRBV12-4	.	TGTGCCAGCAGTTTAACGATCAGCGAGCAGTACTTC	CASSLTISEQYF
few	TRBJ1-5	TRBV20-1	.	TGCAGTGCCAGCAGGGGTTGGGGTGGCAATCAGCCCCAGCATTTT	CSASRGWGGNQPQHF
few	TRBJ2-3	TRBV12-3/TRBV12-4	.	TGTGCCAGCAGTTTAGTACCTCGCACAGATACGCAGTATTTT	CASSLVPRTDTQYF
few	TRBJ2-1	TRBV12-3/TRBV12-4	TRBD2	TGTGCCAGCAGTTTTACTAGCGGGGTTTACAATGAGCAGTTCTTC	CASSFTSGVYNEQFF
.	TRBJ2-7	TRBV5-1	.	TGCGCCAGCAGCTTGGGGACTACCAACTACGAGCAGTACTTC	CASSLGTTNYEQYF
few	TRBJ1-5	TRBV12-3/TRBV12-4	.	TGTGCCAGCAGTTTCTTCCAGGAGCAGCAGCCCCAGCATTTT	CASSFFQEQQPQHF
few	TRBJ2-4	TRBV15	.	TGTGCCACCAGCAGAGATGGGAAACACCTAAACATTCAGTACTTC	CATSRDGKHLNIQYF
.	TRBJ2-3	TRBV28	.	TGTGCCAGCAGCTACCCCCGGGTGGCAGATACGCAGTATTTT	CASSYPRVADTQYF
.	TRBJ1-2	TRBV27	.	TGTGCCAGCAGTTCGCCAAATTTTGATGGCTACACCTTC	CASSSPNFDGYTF
few	TRBJ2-7	TRBV30	.	TGTGCCTGGAGCCCAGACAGGTTCCTGTACTTC	CAWSPDRFLYF
.	TRBJ2-7	TRBV11-2	TRBD1	TGTGCCAGCAGCCGAACGGGACAGGGGTTATCCGAGCAGTACTTC	CASSRTGQGLSEQYF
.	TRBJ1-5	TRBV20-1	.	TGCAGTGCTGTTAATTTAGGTCAGCCCCAGCATTTT	CSAVNLGQPQHF
few	TRBJ2-7	TRBV21-1	.	TGTGCCAGCAGCAAAGGGACAGGGACCTACGAGCAGTACTTC	CASSKGTGTYEQYF
.	TRBJ2-5	TRBV29-1	.	TGCAGCGTTGGCAGTGCAAGAGAGACCCAGTACTTC	CSVGSARETQYF
.	TRBJ2-5	TRBV4-2	.	TGTGCCAGCAGCCAAGATAGACCGCCGGAAGAGACCCAGTACTTC	CASSQDRPPEETQYF
few	TRBJ2-3	TRBV9	.	TGTGCCAGCAGCGTAGTCGGTGTGGGGGGGGCATTAGATACGCAGTATTTT	CASSVVGVGGALDTQYF
.	TRBJ2-1	TRBV20-1	TRBD2	TGCAGTGCTAGAGATTGGGCGGGGGGCAGTCATGAGCAGTTCTTC	CSARDWAGGSHEQFF
.	TRBJ1-2	TRBV12-3/TRBV12-4	.	TGTGCCAGCAGCCCCTACAGGGATTTAAACTATGGCTACACCTTC	CASSPYRDLNYGYTF
many	TRBJ2-7	TRBV7-2	.	TGTGCCAGCAGCTTCGACACCTTCTCCTACGAGCAGTACTTC	CASSFDTFSYEQYF
.	TRBJ2-7	TRBV7-9	TRBD1	TGTGCCAGCAGCACATCTTCGCCGGGACAGGGATTCTACGAGCAGTACTTC	CASSTSSPGQGFYEQYF
few	TRBJ2-2	TRBV7-3	.	TGTGCCAGCAGCTTATGGGGAGAATGGACCGGGGAGCTGTTTTTT	CASSLWGEWTGELFF
few	TRBJ2-7	TRBV7-2	.	TGTGCCAGCAGCTTAGTTCGACAGTACGAGCAGTACTTC	CASSLVRQYEQYF
few	TRBJ1-6	TRBV7-9	.	TGTGCCAGCAGCTTAGGTGGGCTAAATAGTCCACCCCTCCACTTT	CASSLGGLNSPPLHF
.	TRBJ2-4	TRBV12-3/TRBV12-4	TRBD1	TGTGCCAGCAGGACAGGGCCCCTGGGAAACATTCAGTACTTC	CASRTGPLGNIQYF
.	TRBJ2-1	TRBV27	TRBD2	TGTGCCAGCAGTTCTAATAGCGGGGGGGGGTCCTACAATGAGCAGTTCTTC	CASSSNSGGGSYNEQFF
few	TRBJ1-1	TRBV18	.	TGTGCCAGCTCACCTGCAGGGTATGGCACTGAAGCTTTCTTT	CASSPAGYGTEAFF
.	TRBJ1-2	TRBV20-1	.	TGCAGTGCTCCTCCCCAACTCGGGGATGGCTACACCTTC	CSAPPQLGDGYTF
.	TRBJ1-4	TRBV11-2	.	TGTGCCAGCAGCTTCGTTTGGGGGGAAAAACTGTTTTTT	CASSFVWGEKLFF